These T cell receptor beta chains were read from a single sample in a study of blood T cell repertoires in COVID-19. Only in-frame clones appear in the TCRdb table, and some are missing; sequencing was by immunoSEQ multiplex PCR. The table has roughly 70,000 clones, 75% to 95% seen once. The sequencing sample was made of peripheral blood. Receptors originate from a human donor with active COVID-19. The donor label of this sample is uncertain. Both conserved end residues are trimmed from each CDR3. The D gene is left open where the match is weak.

TRBV11-3	TRBJ2-2	NA	ASSSTRNTGELF
TRBV7-2	TRBJ2-7	TRBD1	ASSLGTGTGEQY
TRBV28	TRBJ2-7	NA	ASSRQPLEQY
TRBV2	TRBJ2-1	TRBD2	ASSGGLAPYNEQF
TRBV19	TRBJ1-5	NA	ASAPGLPSNQPQH
TRBV11-2	TRBJ1-2	NA	ASSGEGGSYGYT
TRBV11-3	TRBJ2-1	TRBD2	ASSAGRTSDSNEQF
TRBV7-2	TRBJ2-3	NA	ASSLASTGWNTQY
TRBV5-1	TRBJ2-5	NA	ASSRQVGGQETQY
TRBV28	TRBJ1-5	NA	ASSPGDSNQPQH
TRBV7-7	TRBJ2-7	NA	ASSLGHLPSYEQY
TRBV28	TRBJ2-3	NA	ASSAPSTDTQY
TRBV28	TRBJ1-1	NA	ASSRSTDYTEAF
TRBV9	TRBJ2-1	TRBD2	ASSAPGTSGRILYNEQF
TRBV7-9	TRBJ1-2	TRBD1	ASSLTGGGQVVGYT
TRBV19	TRBJ1-4	NA	ASRPTVNNEKLF
TRBV18	TRBJ2-7	NA	ASSPPSYEQY
TRBV5-1	TRBJ1-1	NA	ASSQNSGLEAF
TRBV7-8	TRBJ2-3	NA	ASSLILPRTDTQY
TRBV7-6	TRBJ1-6	NA	ASRDLRGSSSPLH
TRBV2	TRBJ2-2	TRBD1	ASSGQGHTGELF
TRBV5-4	TRBJ2-7	NA	ASRSPSVSYEQY
TRBV2	TRBJ1-1	TRBD1	ASSPDRVAPKNTEAF